This is a list of T cell receptor beta chains from one sample in a study of blood T cells in healthy people across ages. TCRdb used MiXCR to reprocess the 5' RACE reads, holding one entry per CDR3 protein. The sample records about 730,000 distinct CDR3 sequences, roughly 47% being singletons. Sequencing input: blood. All receptors derive from a woman in her fifties or sixties in good health. CDR3s include the opening cysteine and the closing phenylalanine or tryptophan. Each record gives: V gene, J gene, D gene, clone size, CDR3 protein, CDR3 DNA. The D gene is left open where the match is weak. Rows may omit the clone size; those that give it use once, few, many or a size class.

v_gene: TRBV20-1
j_gene: TRBJ1-1
d_gene: TRBD1
abundance: few
CDR3aa: CSASGDSMNTEAFF
CDR3nt: TGCAGTGCTAGTGGGGACAGTATGAACACTGAAGCTTTCTTT

v_gene: TRBV4-3
j_gene: TRBJ2-2
d_gene: TRBD2
abundance: few
CDR3aa: CASSQDLAGASTGELFF
CDR3nt: TGCGCCAGCAGCCAAGATCTCGCGGGAGCTAGCACCGGGGAGCTGTTTTTT

v_gene: TRBV11-2
j_gene: TRBJ2-3
d_gene: TRBD2
abundance: NA
CDR3aa: CASSMGLAGGADTQYF
CDR3nt: TGTGCCAGCAGCATGGGACTAGCGGGAGGTGCAGATACGCAGTATTTT

v_gene: TRBV29-1
j_gene: TRBJ2-1
d_gene: TRBD2
abundance: NA
CDR3aa: CSVEGLVAGGYNEQFF
CDR3nt: TGCAGCGTTGAAGGATTAGTAGCGGGGGGCTACAATGAGCAGTTCTTC

v_gene: TRBV2
j_gene: TRBJ1-5
d_gene: TRBD1
abundance: NA
CDR3aa: CASTDPRDRYSNQPQHF
CDR3nt: TGTGCCAGCACCGACCCCCGGGACAGATATAGCAATCAGCCCCAGCATTTT

v_gene: TRBV5-1
j_gene: TRBJ2-7
d_gene: TRBD2
abundance: once
CDR3aa: CASSLVGLAGDNEQYF
CDR3nt: TGCGCCAGCAGCTTGGTGGGGCTAGCGGGGGACAATGAGCAGTACTTC

v_gene: TRBV10-3
j_gene: TRBJ2-1
d_gene: NA
abundance: NA
CDR3aa: CAISDQHGIGEQFF
CDR3nt: TGTGCCATCAGCGACCAGCACGGAATAGGTGAGCAGTTCTTC

v_gene: TRBV6-4
j_gene: TRBJ2-5
d_gene: NA
abundance: NA
CDR3aa: CASSERPALGGFNEQYF
CDR3nt: TGTGCCAGCAGTGAACGACCGGCACTAGGGGGTTTCAATGAGCAGTACTTC

v_gene: TRBV7-9
j_gene: TRBJ1-2
d_gene: NA
abundance: NA
CDR3aa: CASSEVPGGEALYGYTF
CDR3nt: TGTGCCAGCAGCGAAGTCCCGGGGGGCGAGGCTCTCTATGGCTACACCTTC

v_gene: TRBV7-2
j_gene: TRBJ1-4
d_gene: TRBD1
abundance: NA
CDR3aa: CASSLQTGEDEKLFF
CDR3nt: TGTGCCAGCAGCTTACAGACAGGGGAGGATGAAAAACTGTTTTTT

v_gene: TRBV20-1
j_gene: TRBJ1-5
d_gene: NA
abundance: NA
CDR3aa: CSARPPGSLPQHF
CDR3nt: TGCAGTGCTAGGCCCCCTGGGAGTTTGCCCCAGCATTTT

v_gene: TRBV19
j_gene: TRBJ2-7
d_gene: NA
abundance: NA
CDR3aa: CASKTDISYNEQYF
CDR3nt: TGTGCCAGTAAGACAGACATCTCCTACAATGAGCAGTACTTC

v_gene: TRBV10-3
j_gene: TRBJ2-7
d_gene: NA
abundance: few
CDR3aa: CAISESGSGIRSSYEQYF
CDR3nt: TGTGCCATCAGTGAGTCGGGTAGCGGAATAAGGAGCTCCTACGAGCAGTACTTC

v_gene: TRBV7-2
j_gene: TRBJ2-1
d_gene: TRBD2
abundance: NA
CDR3aa: CASSSPGLAGYNEQFF
CDR3nt: TGTGCCAGCAGCTCCCCCGGACTAGCGGGCTACAATGAGCAGTTCTTC